This entry lists 27 T cell receptor beta chains sequenced from one sample in a study of blood T cell repertoires in COVID-19. The assay was immunoSEQ multiplex PCR, and TCRdb's table has in-frame clones only and misses some. The repertoire holds 280,000 or so clones, with 85% to 90% as singletons. Sequencing was done on a sample of peripheral blood. The receptors here all came from a human donor in a cohort sampled during active COVID-19.

This rearrangement joins TRBV19 to TRBJ2-2, with 8 bases matching TRBD2. There are 16 residues in the CDR3. Germline assignment: CDR1 LNHDA and CDR2 SQIVND (reference sequence). The junction had 12 bases not matched to a gene; V was cut back by 10 bases and J by 2 bases. CDR3 sequence: CATTPGGGPNTGELFF. The DNA of the CDR3 is TGTGCCACTACACCCGGGGGGGGACCAAACACCGGGGAGCTGTTTTTT. The full variable domain, in which reference TRBV19 and TRBJ2-2 provide the parts outside the CDR3, is DGGITQSPKYLFRKEGQNVTLSCEQNLNHDAMYWYRQDPGQGLRLIYYSQIVNDFQKGDIAEGYSVSREKKESFPLTVTSAQKNPTAFYLCATTPGGGPNTGELFFGEGSRLTVL.

In its sample, this clone was seen once. The chain has TRBV7-6 and TRBJ2-3; maybe TRBD2 (6 bases). Trimming stripped 5 bases from V and 7 bases from J, with 19 bases between. Germline loops: CDR1 SGHVS, CDR2 FNYEAQ. The CDR3 contains 15 residues. The CDR3 DNA follows: TGTGCCAGCAGCCAAGACCAGGGACTGGGGAATACGCAGTATTTT. Encoded protein: CASSQDQGLGNTQYF.

J is TRBJ2-7 and V is TRBV3-1 (or the pseudogene TRBV3-2), with a tentative D call TRBD2 (6 bases). CDR1 is LGHDT and CDR2 is YNNKEL in the germline V gene (reference sequence). The CDR3 covers 14 residues. Trimming shortened V by 3 bases and J by 4 bases, and 13 bases separated the two germline ends. The CDR3, as DNA: TGTGCCAGCAGCCATCCCCTAGCGCGGTACGAGCAGTACTTC. It encodes CASSHPLARYEQYF.

The sample holds a few counts of this clone. The chain links TRBV5-4 to TRBJ2-2; 10 bases are a match to TRBD1. The ends lost 4 bases at V and 1 base at J; junction bases unmatched: 4. CDR3 length: 16 amino acids. The germline gives CDR1 SGHNT, CDR2 YYREEE (reference sequence). In nucleotides, the CDR3 is TGTGCCAGCAGCACAGGACAGGGGGAGAACACCGGGGAGCTGTTTTTT. Its translation: CASSTGQGENTGELFF.

This chain links TRBV6-5 with TRBJ2-1, with TRBD1 matching 7 bases. Trimming removed 2 bases from V and 2 bases from J; junction bases left unmatched: 3. Germline CDR1 and CDR2: MNHEY and SVGAGI. CDR3 length: 15 residues. The CDR3 region has the DNA TGTGCCAGCAGTTACAGACAGGGAACCTACAATGAGCAGTTCTTC. It translates to CASSYRQGTYNEQFF.

The rearrangement joins TRBV5-8 to TRBJ2-3; TRBD2 aligns across 13 bases. The CDR3 is made up of 16 amino acids. The V gene's germline CDR1 is SGHTS and CDR2 YDEGEE. J was trimmed by 5 bases and V by 1 base; bases with no gene match: 4. The CDR3, as DNA: TGTGCCAGCAGCTTGATGGGACTAGCGGGACTAGATACGCAGTATTTT. It translates to CASSLMGLAGLDTQYF.

This clone was detected once. The chain employs TRBV7-2 and TRBJ2-1; TRBD2 aligns across 8 bases. V gave up 4 bases and J gave up 10 bases; unmatched junction bases: 12. Germline CDR1 is SGHTA and CDR2 is FQGNSA. The CDR3 is made up of 15 amino acids. The CDR3: CASSWGGGRRLEQFF. CDR3 DNA sequence: TGTGCCAGCAGCTGGGGGGGCGGGAGGAGGCTGGAGCAGTTCTTC.

With respect to this clone: Other nucleotide sequences from this sample produce the same CDR3. V is TRBV20-1 and J is TRBJ1-2; D is undetermined. The CDR3 length is 11 residues. Trimming took off 1 base at V and 8 bases at J, with 8 bases between the two ends. Germline V CDR1 and CDR2: DFQATT, SNEGSKA (reference sequence). The CDR3 DNA follows: TGCAGTGCTAGAGTGGCGGGAGGCTACACCTTC. It is translated as CSARVAGGYTF.

V is TRBV18 and J is TRBJ2-7; 11 positions agree with TRBD1. Trimming at V came to 3 bases and at J to 7 bases, leaving 5 bases not matched to a gene. The V gene's germline CDR1 is KGHSH and CDR2 LQKENI. The CDR3 has 14 residues. The CDR3 reads CASSPGQGASEQYF. The DNA of the CDR3 is TGTGCCAGCTCACCCGGACAGGGGGCGAGTGAGCAGTACTTC.

The chain employs TRBV10-1 and TRBJ2-2; tentative D call: TRBD1 (6 bases). Trimming took off 9 bases at V and 5 bases at J, with 22 bases between the two ends. The CDR3 sequence is 16 residues long. Germline loops: CDR1 WNHNN, CDR2 SYGVQD (reference sequence). CDR3 residues: CASLPSGQTGTGELFF. DNA for the CDR3: TGCGCCAGTTTACCCTCGGGACAAACTGGAACCGGGGAGCTGTTTTTT.

This chain uses TRBV30 with TRBJ2-1; a possible D gene is TRBD1 (7 bases). V lost 2 bases and J lost 15, with 14 bases in between. Looked up from germline, CDR1 is GTSNPN and CDR2 is SVGIG (reference sequence). The CDR3 extends over 11 amino acids. In nucleotides, the CDR3 is TGTGCCTGGAGTTACGCAGGGGGGTGGTTCTTC. This gives the protein CAWSYAGGWFF. Supplemented by reference TRBV30 and TRBJ2-1, the full variable domain reads SQTIHQWPATLVQPVGSPLSLECTVEGTSNPNLYWYRQAAGRGLQLLFYSVGIGQISSEVPQNLSASRPQDRQFILSSKKLLLSDSGFYLCAWSYAGGWFFGPGTRLTVL.

The rearrangement links TRBV6-5 to TRBJ1-2; D is undetermined. This CDR3 is 12 amino acids long. The germline CDR1 and CDR2 sequences are MNHEY and SVGAGI. V was shortened by 0 bases and J by 8 bases, with 7 bases between the two germline ends. CDR3 nucleotide sequence: TGTGCCAGCAGTTACTCGGAGGGCGGCTACACCTTC. Its translation is CASSYSEGGYTF.

This clone has more than one count but fewer than ten. V and J are TRBV15 and TRBJ1-4; D might be TRBD1 (5 bases). The germline gives CDR1 LNHNV, CDR2 YYDKDF (reference sequence). The CDR3 loop spans 14 amino acids. V was cut by 7 bases and J by 5 bases, with 14 bases left in between. As DNA, the CDR3 is TGTGCCACCAACACCGGGACTAAGAATGAAAAACTGTTTTTT. This translates into CATNTGTKNEKLFF.

The chain combines TRBV19 with TRBJ2-1, with TRBD2 identical over 9 bases. The CDR3 runs to 16 residues. V was pared by 4 bases and J by 4 bases, with 8 bases of the junction left unmatched. CDR1 and CDR2 from the germline V gene are LNHDA and SQIVND (reference sequence). The DNA for the CDR3 is TGTGCCAGTAGTACTAATCCGGGACTAGCTTACAATGAGCAGTTCTTC. Encoded protein: CASSTNPGLAYNEQFF.

The chain combines TRBV5-1 with TRBJ1-4; 7 nucleotides match TRBD1. Germline V gene data show CDR1 as SGHRS and CDR2 as YFSETQ. The V gene end was trimmed by 4 bases and the J gene end by 5 bases; junction bases not matched to a gene: 5. The CDR3 spans 14 residues. In nucleotides, the CDR3 is TGCGCCAGCAGCCCAGGACAGGCGAATGAAAAACTGTTTTTT. Translation gives CASSPGQANEKLFF.

Ten or more counts support this clone. The chain combines TRBV7-9 with TRBJ2-5; no clear D. CDR3 length equals 14 residues. V lost 0 bases to trimming and J lost 6 bases, with 11 bases between them. Germline V lookup: CDR1 SEHNR, CDR2 FQNEAQ (reference sequence). As DNA, the CDR3 is TGTGCCAGCAGCTTAGCCGAGGCGGTTAAGACCCAGTACTTC. Its protein product is CASSLAEAVKTQYF.

J is TRBJ2-5 and V is TRBV18; 11 nucleotides align to TRBD1. The V and J ends lost 2 bases and 2 bases, in that order; junction bases with no gene match: 4. This CDR3 spans 16 amino acids. CDR1 and CDR2 (germline): KGHSH, LQKENI. For the CDR3, the DNA is TGTGCCAGCTCACCAAGGACAGGGGGCCAACAAGAGACCCAGTACTTC. Translating it yields CASSPRTGGQQETQYF.

The chain joins TRBV7-2 to TRBJ2-2, with D tentatively TRBD1 (5 bases). CDR1 and CDR2 from the germline V gene are SGHTA and FQGNSA. The CDR3 is 16 residues long. The germline V and J ends were trimmed by 3 bases and 0 bases, with 11 bases remaining between them. CDR3 sequence reads: CASSFDGQPNTGELFF. The CDR3 bases are TGTGCCAGCAGCTTTGATGGACAACCGAACACCGGGGAGCTGTTTTTT. Supplemented by reference TRBV7-2 and TRBJ2-2, the full variable domain reads GAGVSQSPSNKVTEKGKDVELRCDPISGHTALYWYRQSLGQGLEFLIYFQGNSAPDKSGLPSDRFSAERTGGSVSTLTIQRTQQEDSAVYLCASSFDGQPNTGELFFGEGSRLTVL.

This clone occurred once. The chain links TRBV3-1 (or the pseudogene TRBV3-2) to TRBJ1-3; 9 bases line up with TRBD1. Germline V lookup: CDR1 LGHDT, CDR2 YNNKEL (reference sequence). J was trimmed by 7 bases and V by 1 base; bases with no gene match: 2. The CDR3 length is 14 residues. CDR3 DNA sequence: TGTGCCAGCAGCCAAGGAGGACAGGGGAACACCATATATTTT. It yields the protein CASSQGGQGNTIYF.

The genes are TRBV27 and TRBJ1-2; 11 nucleotides align to TRBD1. Trimming cost V 5 bases and J 7 bases; bases outside gene matches: 18. Germline V CDR1 and CDR2: MNHEY, SMNVEV (reference sequence). The CDR3 length is 18 residues. The CDR3 loop is CASSLQPLGTGGSGGYTF. The CDR3 DNA follows: TGTGCCAGCAGTCTACAACCCCTCGGGACAGGGGGTTCAGGTGGCTACACCTTC.

The V call is TRBV7-2, the J call TRBJ2-1; no reliable D call. This CDR3 spans 15 amino acids. Germline values: CDR1 SGHTA, CDR2 FQGNSA. Trimming removed 5 bases at V and 8 bases at J, with 19 bases between. The CDR3 loop reads CASSPSPLRQDEQFF. The CDR3 bases are TGTGCCAGCAGCCCATCTCCACTTCGCCAGGATGAGCAGTTCTTC. Supplemented by reference TRBV7-2 and TRBJ2-1, the full variable domain reads GAGVSQSPSNKVTEKGKDVELRCDPISGHTALYWYRQSLGQGLEFLIYFQGNSAPDKSGLPSDRFSAERTGGSVSTLTIQRTQQEDSAVYLCASSPSPLRQDEQFFGPGTRLTVL.

V is TRBV3-1 (or the pseudogene TRBV3-2) and J is TRBJ2-3, with D hard to call. The CDR3 covers 14 residues. Per germline, CDR1 LGHDT and CDR2 YNNKEL (reference sequence). Trimming removed 2 bases at V and 6 bases at J, with 12 bases between. The CDR3 reads CASSQTTSEDTQYF. CDR3 nucleotides: TGTGCCAGCAGCCAAACGACCAGCGAGGATACGCAGTATTTT.

This clone came up a few times. The gene calls are TRBV5-1 and TRBJ1-1, with D possibly matching TRBD1 (6 bases). The length of the CDR3 is 13 residues. The germline CDR1 and CDR2 sequences are SGHRS and YFSETQ. Trimming took 5 bases from V and 3 from J, leaving 11 bases between them. DNA for the CDR3: TGCGCCAGCAGAATACAGGGTTACACTGAAGCTTTCTTT. Translated: CASRIQGYTEAFF.

This chain joins TRBV29-1 and TRBJ2-1; TRBD2 aligns across 8 bases. The junction had 10 bases not matched to a gene; V was cut back by 7 bases and J by 5 bases. The CDR3 loop spans 14 amino acids. CDR1 and CDR2 from the germline V gene are SQVTM and ANQGSEA. The CDR3 coding sequence is TGCAGCGCCGGAGTCCTAGCGGGTCACAATGAGCAGTTCTTC. Amino acid sequence: CSAGVLAGHNEQFF.

This chain links TRBV4-1 with TRBJ2-7; weak D call: TRBD1 (5 bases). CDR3 length equals 15 residues. Germline lookup yields CDR1 MGHRA and CDR2 YSYEKL. Trimming cost V 4 bases and J 9 bases, with 22 bases left between them. The DNA of the CDR3 is TGCGCCAGCAGCCCAGTCCTGCAGGGATTCTCTGGGCAGTACTTC. It yields the protein CASSPVLQGFSGQYF.

V usage is TRBV19 and J usage is TRBJ2-1; TRBD2 aligns across 13 bases. V was clipped by 5 bases and J by 8 bases; unmatched bases: 9. This CDR3 comprises 16 residues. Germline-derived CDR1 and CDR2 are LNHDA and SQIVND (reference sequence). CDR3 protein: CASSPPGTSGKYEQFF. The CDR3 bases are TGTGCCAGTAGTCCACCCGGGACTAGCGGGAAGTATGAGCAGTTCTTC.

The sample holds a few counts of this clone. This chain joins TRBV7-2 and TRBJ2-7; a weak D match, TRBD1 (7 bases). The CDR3 totals 15 residues. The V gene lost 3 bases and the J gene lost 7 bases, with 19 bases spanning the gap. Germline V CDR1 and CDR2: SGHTA, FQGNSA. The CDR3 sequence: CASSFSRQGRGEQYF. The CDR3 DNA reads as TGTGCCAGCAGCTTCTCTCGACAGGGCCGGGGGGAGCAGTACTTC.